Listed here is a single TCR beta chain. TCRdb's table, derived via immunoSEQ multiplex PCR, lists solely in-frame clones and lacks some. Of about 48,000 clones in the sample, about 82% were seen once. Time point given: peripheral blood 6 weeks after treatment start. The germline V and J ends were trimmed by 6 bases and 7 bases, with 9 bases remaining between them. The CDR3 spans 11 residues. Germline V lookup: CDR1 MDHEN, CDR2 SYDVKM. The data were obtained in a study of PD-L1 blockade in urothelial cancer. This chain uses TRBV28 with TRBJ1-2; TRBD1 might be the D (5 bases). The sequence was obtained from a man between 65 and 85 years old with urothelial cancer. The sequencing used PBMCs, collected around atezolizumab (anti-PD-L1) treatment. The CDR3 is CASRGPIGYTF. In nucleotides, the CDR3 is TGTGCCAGCAGGGGGCCAATTGGCTACACCTTC.